Within the sample, the clone carrying this TCR beta chain is medium-sized. No antigen is known for it. One entry per CDR3 protein, called by TCRdb with MiXCR from the reads. This sample carries several thousand distinct CDR3 sequences, around a sixth of them seen once, and the ten largest clones take about 1.4%. With 7 bases clipped from V and 6 bases from J, the junction kept 4 bases outside the gene matches. Germline V gene lookup returns CDR1 SGHDT and CDR2 YYEEEE. The CDR3 has 12 amino acids. This sample is part of a study of liver allograft versus peripheral blood T cells. Whole-study context: Comparative analysis was performed on T cell receptor repertoires from transplanted livers and from recipients' peripheral blood. Study-wide findings and caveats: Differences were reported between the T cell receptor repertoires inside liver allografts and those that were detected in peripheral blood.

This chain uses TRBV5-6 with TRBJ1-2, with TRBD1 matching 9 bases. This TCR was recovered from a human patient who had a liver transplant. Some T cells may originate from the graft donor. In nucleotides, the CDR3 is TGTGCCAGCCGGACAGGGGTAGATGGCTACACCTTC. As protein: CASRTGVDGYTF.